This T cell receptor beta chain was found in a study of control samples from healthy donors and cancer patients. Sequenced by immunoSEQ multiplex PCR; TCRdb stores in-frame clones only, minus some. The data show around 200,000 clones, with 90% to 95% seen just once and over 1.2% held by the top ten. Germline CDR1 and CDR2: MNHEY and SVGAGI. Trimming took 6 bases from V and 0 from J, leaving 9 bases between them. CDR3 length equals 14 residues. This sequence originates from a woman between 25 and 40 years old in good health. The rearrangement joins TRBV6-5 to TRBJ1-3, with D unresolved. The sequencing sample was made of blood. The CDR3 nucleotides read TGTGCCAGCAGGCGCCGGGGCTCTGGAAACACCATATATTTT. Protein: CASRRRGSGNTIYF.